This TCR beta chain is from a study of graft-versus-host responses after intestinal transplantation (dated by TCRdb to about 2021). Broadly, across the study: Recipients received multivisceral, liver-intestinal, or isolated intestinal transplants. Graft-versus-host and host-versus-graft alloreactive T cell clones were tracked in the graft, circulation and bone marrow after intestinal transplantation using bulk TCR-beta CDR3 sequencing. Every recipient was given anti-thymocyte globulin induction, then maintenance tacrolimus and steroids for 3 to 4 years. Samples from three later patients were sequenced in-house on an Illumina MiSeq with MiXCR processing rather than by the commercial service. A cohort of 24 intestinal transplant recipients, including one retransplant, was enrolled, and 3 patients lacking pretransplant specimens were excluded. Donor T cell macrochimerism was defined as a peak of at least 4% donor T cells among recipient peripheral blood mononuclear cells. To identify alloreactive clones, pre-transplant mixed lymphocyte reaction products were sequenced and then compared with unstimulated pre-transplant donor and recipient T cells.

The investigation overall reported the following: In the allografts of patients with donor T cell macrochimerism, GvH to HvG T cell clonal ratios were high. Peak levels of circulating GvH clones were associated with declines in HvG clones early after transplant. GvH clones were detected in recipient bone marrow, and some appeared earlier in ileal mucosa or blood, consistent with an intestinal mucosal origin. The relatively low number and heterogeneity of intestinal transplant patients limited the conclusions.

What the time point label conveys for this sample: cells obtained before transplantation from donor or recipient. CD3+CD4+ and CD3+CD8+ populations were FACS-sorted from unstimulated pre-transplant donor and recipient cells taken from spleen or lymph nodes. Library preparation was by the immunoSEQ multiplex PCR assay. For most patients, genomic DNA was isolated with the Qiagen DNeasy Blood and Tissue Kit and shipped frozen to Adaptive Biotechnologies for TCR sequencing. For most patients, genomic DNA was subjected to high-throughput TCR-beta CDR3 sequencing by Adaptive Biotechnologies. In the authors' own workflow: TCR sequencing data for roughly 18 patients were retrieved from Adaptive's ImmunoSEQ software; a few other patients were processed with MiXCR and VDJtools. To correct CD4 versus CD8 sorting errors, any sequence found in both subsets at a frequency ratio below 5:1 was removed. CDR3 nucleotide sequences shared between donor and recipient were removed because the origin of such sequences could not be assigned. Alloreactive clones required at least 2-fold expansion over unstimulated cells and minimum CFSE-low frequency of 0.002% (template counts) or 0.001% (read counts). Clones were considered mappable if detected in sequenced pre-transplant spleen, lymph node, or MLR CFSE-low populations of the donor or recipient. The cumulative frequency of alloreactive clones was calculated as a percentage of all sequences, weighted by copy number. TCRdb mirrors the immuneACCESS table, restricted to in-frame sequences. Some clones are absent from its copies; in checked studies, under half trace to an unresolved V gene, and the reason for the others is unknown. That table gives V, J and clone size, and the DNA gave D and trimming. The sample yields 85,000 to 95,000 clones; around 93% were counted once. The ten top clones hold about 2% of the sample.

Remarks on this clone: Its antigen target is currently unknown. No qualities accompany the bases; no much larger clone lies one base away.

Including cysteine and phenylalanine, the CDR3 has 13 amino acids. Only the CDR3 region is kept as DNA, spanning 39 bases read in frame from base 1. Trimming removed 6 bases from V and 3 bases from J, leaving 12 bases between the germline ends. Based on the germline V gene, the CDR1 and CDR2 sequences are KGHSH and LQKENI. The sample was unstimulated CD8+ T cells sorted from spleen or lymph node cells, taken before intestinal transplant. The V and J genes are TRBV18 and TRBJ2-7, with the D gene uncertain. This TCR came from a human donor who received an intestinal transplant. In nucleotide form, the sequence is TGTGCCAGCTCCCCCGGTACAGACTACGAGCAGTACTTC. Translation gives CASSPGTDYEQYF. The CDR3, completed at both ends by the reference TRBV18 and TRBJ2-7 genes, gives the full variable domain NAGVMQNPRHLVRRRGQEARLRCSPMKGHSHVYWYRQLPEEGLKFMVYLQKENIIDESGMPKERFSAEFPKEGPSILRIQQVVRGDSAAYFCASSPGTDYEQYFGPGTRLTVT.